The 2 T cell receptor beta chains given below trace back to one sample, sequenced in a study of graft-versus-host responses after intestinal transplantation. Profiled with immunoSEQ multiplex PCR; TCRdb holds only in-frame clones, not every one. This sample carries roughly 80,000 clones, about 92% of them seen once, and the ten largest clones take approximately 0.64%. Sequenced here: PBMCs, sampled 98 days after intestinal transplantation. The receptor set was obtained from a human patient who received an intestinal transplant, so some T cells may come from the graft donor.

The chain is built from TRBV4-1 and TRBJ2-5, with 7 bases fitting TRBD2. With V trimmed by 4 bases and J by 2 bases, 1 base remained unmatched. The CDR3 contains 13 residues. Germline V gene lookup returns CDR1 MGHRA and CDR2 YSYEKL. CDR3 protein: CASSLGGQETQYF. DNA for the CDR3: TGCGCCAGCAGCCTCGGGGGGCAAGAGACCCAGTACTTC.

The rearrangement links TRBV4-2 to TRBJ2-5; 10 nucleotides line up with TRBD2. The junction had 4 bases not matched to a gene; V was cut back by 1 base and J by 5 bases. The V gene's germline CDR1 is LGHNA and CDR2 YNFKEQ. This CDR3 is 15 amino acids long. For the CDR3, the DNA is TGTGCCAGCAGCCAAGTAGCGGGAGGTGGGGAGACCCAGTACTTC. Its translation: CASSQVAGGGETQYF.